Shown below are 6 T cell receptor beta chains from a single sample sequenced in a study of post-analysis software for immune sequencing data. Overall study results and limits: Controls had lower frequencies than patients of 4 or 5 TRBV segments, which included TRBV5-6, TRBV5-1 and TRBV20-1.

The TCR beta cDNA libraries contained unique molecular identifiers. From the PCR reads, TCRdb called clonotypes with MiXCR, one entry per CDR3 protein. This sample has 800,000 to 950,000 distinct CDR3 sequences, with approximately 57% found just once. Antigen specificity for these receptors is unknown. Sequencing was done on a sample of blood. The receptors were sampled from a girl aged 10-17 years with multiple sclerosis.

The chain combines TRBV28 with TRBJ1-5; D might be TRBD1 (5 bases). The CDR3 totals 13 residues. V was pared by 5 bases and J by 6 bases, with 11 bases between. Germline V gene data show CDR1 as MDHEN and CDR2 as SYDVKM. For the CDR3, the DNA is TGTGCCAGCAGTCGCGGGAGGGGTCAGCCCCAGCATTTT. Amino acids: CASSRGRGQPQHF. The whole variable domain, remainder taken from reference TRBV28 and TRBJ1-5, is DVKVTQSSRYLVKRTGEKVFLECVQDMDHENMFWYRQDPGLGLRLIYFSYDVKMKEKGDIPEGYSVSREKKERFSLILESASTNQTSMYLCASSRGRGQPQHFGDGTRLSIL.

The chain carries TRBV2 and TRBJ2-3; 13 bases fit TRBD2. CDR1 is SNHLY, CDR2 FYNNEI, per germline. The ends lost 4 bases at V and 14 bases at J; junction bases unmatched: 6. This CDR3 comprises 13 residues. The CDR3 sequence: CASSASGLAGRYF. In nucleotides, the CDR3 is TGTGCCAGCAGTGCCTCGGGACTAGCGGGACGGTATTTT.

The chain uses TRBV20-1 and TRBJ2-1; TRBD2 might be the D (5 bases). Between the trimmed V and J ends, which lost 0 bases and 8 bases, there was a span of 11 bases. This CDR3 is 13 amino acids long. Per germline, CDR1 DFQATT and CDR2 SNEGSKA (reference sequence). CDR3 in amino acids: CSARDVRGYEQFF. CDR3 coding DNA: TGCAGTGCTAGAGACGTGCGCGGGTATGAGCAGTTCTTC.

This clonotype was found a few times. The CDR3 loop is CASSQGWGTEAFF. CDR3 DNA sequence: TGTGCCAGCAGCCAGGGGTGGGGCACTGAAGCTTTCTTT. The V gene is TRBV4-2, the J gene TRBJ1-1; the D is unclear. V was clipped by 3 bases and J by 4 bases, with 9 bases between them. Germline assignment: CDR1 LGHNA and CDR2 YNFKEQ. This CDR3 contains 13 residues.

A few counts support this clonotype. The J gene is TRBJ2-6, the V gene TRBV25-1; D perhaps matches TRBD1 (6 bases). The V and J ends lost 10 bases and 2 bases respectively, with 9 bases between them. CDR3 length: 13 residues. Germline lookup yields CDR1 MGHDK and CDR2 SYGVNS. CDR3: CATAGAGANVLTF. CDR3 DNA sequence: TGTGCCACGGCAGGGGCTGGGGCCAACGTCCTGACTTTC.

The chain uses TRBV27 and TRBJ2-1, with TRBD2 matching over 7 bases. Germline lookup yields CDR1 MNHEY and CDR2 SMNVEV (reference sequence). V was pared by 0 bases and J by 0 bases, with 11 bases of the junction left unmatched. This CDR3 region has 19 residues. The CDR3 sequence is CASSLSPAQGGSSYNEQFF. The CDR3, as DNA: TGTGCCAGCAGTTTATCGCCCGCTCAAGGCGGGAGCTCCTACAATGAGCAGTTCTTC.